The clone carrying this T cell receptor beta chain was counted many times. Different DNA sequences within this sample yield the same CDR3. Assay: immunoSEQ multiplex PCR; the TCRdb copy retains only in-frame clones and omits some. The data contain 150,000 to 200,000 clones, approximately 91% of them seen just once; the ten biggest clones take up around 1.9%. Germline V CDR1 and CDR2: MNHEY, SVGAGI. V gave up 3 bases and J gave up 0 bases, with 6 bases separating them. The CDR3 extends over 15 amino acids. The entry originates in a study of T cell responses to AZD1222 COVID-19 vaccine. This chain links TRBV6-5 with TRBJ1-6; no firm D call. The sequence came from an adult who received the AZD1222 COVID-19 vaccine. Sequencing was performed on peripheral blood, taken 28 days after the second AZD1222 dose. CDR3 DNA sequence: TGTGCCAGCAGTTATTCGGCCTCCTATAATTCACCCCTCCACTTT. It codes for CASSYSASYNSPLHF.